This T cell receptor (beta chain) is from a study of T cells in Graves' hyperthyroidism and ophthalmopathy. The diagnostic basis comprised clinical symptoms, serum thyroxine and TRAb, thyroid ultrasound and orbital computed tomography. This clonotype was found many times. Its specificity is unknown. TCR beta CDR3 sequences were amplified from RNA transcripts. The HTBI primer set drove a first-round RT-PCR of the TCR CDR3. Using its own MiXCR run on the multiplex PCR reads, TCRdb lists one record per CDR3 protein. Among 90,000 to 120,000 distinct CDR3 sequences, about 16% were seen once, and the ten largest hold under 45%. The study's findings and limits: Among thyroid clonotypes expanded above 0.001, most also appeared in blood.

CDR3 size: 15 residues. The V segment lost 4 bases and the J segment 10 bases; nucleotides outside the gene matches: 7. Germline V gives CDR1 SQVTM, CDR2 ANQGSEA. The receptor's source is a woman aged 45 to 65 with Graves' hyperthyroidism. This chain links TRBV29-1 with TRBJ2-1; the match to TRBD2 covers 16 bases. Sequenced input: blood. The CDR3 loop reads CSVAGTSGRAFEQFF. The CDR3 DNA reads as TGCAGCGTTGCAGGGACTAGCGGGAGGGCCTTCGAGCAGTTCTTC.